This entry is about one T cell receptor (beta chain). No antigen is known for it. This sample was included in a study of STAT5B mutations in CD4+ large granular lymphocyte leukemia. The study, taken as a whole, reports: Without HLA matching, higher CD4+ than CD8+ T-LGLL clonality could reflect small sample size. Top patient clones used TRBV06 genes more often: 8/27 versus 2/35 in controls. CD4-sorted patient repertoires seemed more clonal than healthy CD4+ repertoires. No patients shared main leukemic clonotypes, though approximately 26% appeared at low frequency elsewhere.

CDR3 length: 15 residues. V gave up 5 bases and J gave up 3 bases, with 14 bases separating them. Germline loops: CDR1 MNHNY, CDR2 SVGAGI (reference sequence). Data came from immunoSEQ multiplex PCR; TCRdb stores just in-frame clones and leaves some out. The sample consists of around 24,000 clones, roughly 78% of them appearing once. The V and J genes are TRBV6-6 and TRBJ1-5, with D perhaps TRBD1 (6 bases). Sequencing used CD4+ T cells from blood buffy coats. This sequence originates from a human donor in good health. The CDR3 sequence is CASSSAGTLNQPQHF. The CDR3 DNA follows: TGTGCCAGCAGTAGTGCCGGGACACTCAATCAGCCCCAGCATTTT.